The 11 T cell receptor beta chains below come from one sample, sequenced in a study of blood T cells in healthy people across ages. The second PCR ran roughly 7 to 12 cycles with a sample-barcoded 5' primer and J-beta primers. TCRdb used MiXCR to reprocess the 5' RACE reads, holding one entry per CDR3 protein. The table includes about 1.5 million distinct CDR3 sequences, 42% detected once. Sequenced: blood. The receptors here all came from a woman between 18 and 30 years old in good health.

This sequence joins TRBV20-1 and TRBJ2-5; 8 bases are shared with TRBD1. The DNA matches TRBJ2-7 better at its end, which makes the J call doubtful. Per the germline V gene, CDR1 is DFQATT and CDR2 is SNEGSKA (reference sequence). The CDR3 is 14 amino acids. The CDR3, as DNA: TGCAGTGCTACCCCGGACAGGGAAACCGACGAGCAGTACTTC. Its translation is CSATPDRETDEQYF.

The chain carries TRBV7-8 and TRBJ2-1; TRBD2 agrees at 7 bases. From germline, CDR1 is SGHVS and CDR2 FQNEAQ. There are 16 residues in the CDR3. With 5 bases clipped from V and 0 bases from J, the junction kept 7 bases outside the gene matches. CDR3 coding DNA: TGTGCCAGCAGCACAGAAGCGGGAACCTCCTACAATGAGCAGTTCTTC. Translated, it gives CASSTEAGTSYNEQFF.

This chain joins TRBV6-6 and TRBJ2-7; no firm D call. Deletions cut 7 bases from V and 0 bases from J, with 4 bases between. The CDR3 runs to 11 residues. Germline CDR1 is MNHNY and CDR2 is SVGAGI (reference sequence). For the CDR3, the DNA is TGTGCCAGCAAGGGCTCCTACGAGCAGTACTTC. This translates into CASKGSYEQYF.

This clonotype was recorded a few times. The chain is built from TRBV27 and TRBJ2-1, with TRBD2 identical over 8 bases. Trimming removed 5 bases from V and 7 bases from J; junction bases left unmatched: 7. The CDR3 extends over 14 amino acids. CDR1 and CDR2 (germline): MNHEY, SMNVEV (reference sequence). The CDR3 reads CASSHGTSGNEQFF. The CDR3 DNA is TGTGCCAGCAGTCATGGGACTAGTGGGAATGAGCAGTTCTTC.

V gene TRBV5-1 combines with J gene TRBJ2-1; 11 bases match TRBD2. After removal of 2 bases from V and 5 bases from J, the junction contained 6 bases not matched to a gene. Per germline, CDR1 SGHRS and CDR2 YFSETQ. The CDR3 spans 16 residues. The chain's CDR3 is CASSFTSGSLNNEQFF. In nucleotides, the CDR3 is TGCGCCAGCAGCTTTACTAGCGGGAGTCTAAACAATGAGCAGTTCTTC.

V and J are TRBV12-5 and TRBJ1-3; 7 bases agree with TRBD1. V was pared by 5 bases and J by 0 bases, with 1 base of the junction left unmatched. Germline assignment: CDR1 LGHNT and CDR2 FRNRAP. The CDR3 spans 14 residues. CDR3 sequence: CASGPGGSGNTIYF. The CDR3 nucleotides read TGTGCTAGTGGTCCAGGGGGCTCTGGAAACACCATATATTTT.

This chain links TRBV18 with TRBJ2-7; the D gene is possibly TRBD2 (5 bases). V was cut by 5 bases and J by 0 bases, with 17 bases left in between. The CDR3 consists of 16 residues. The germline gives CDR1 KGHSH, CDR2 LQKENI. CDR3 in DNA: TGTGCCAGCTCAACCCTAGGCGGGCTTAGCTCCTACGAGCAGTACTTC. Translating it yields CASSTLGGLSSYEQYF.

The chain carries TRBV14 and TRBJ2-7; D is perhaps TRBD2 (5 bases). V gave up 0 bases and J gave up 0 bases, with 9 bases separating them. Per germline, CDR1 SGHDN and CDR2 FVKESK. This CDR3 comprises 15 residues. The CDR3 sequence is CASSQDEGFSYEQYF. CDR3 in DNA: TGTGCCAGCAGCCAAGACGAGGGTTTCTCCTACGAGCAGTACTTC.

The rearrangement links TRBV7-8 to TRBJ2-4; D gene uncertain. Near its end, the DNA agrees better with TRBJ2-7, so the J call may be wrong. This CDR3 has 12 amino acids. Germline assignment: CDR1 SGHVS and CDR2 FQNEAQ. CDR3 in amino acids: CASSISTCEQYF. The DNA of the CDR3 is TGTGCCAGCAGCATTTCAACCTGCGAGCAGTACTTC.

The chain has TRBV28 and TRBJ2-5, with TRBD1 identical over 7 bases. Germline loops: CDR1 MDHEN, CDR2 SYDVKM. This CDR3 spans 16 amino acids. Trimming removed 4 bases from V and 1 base from J; junction bases left unmatched: 9. The chain's CDR3 is CASSSPDRDSQETQYF. The CDR3, as DNA: TGTGCCAGCAGTTCCCCCGACCGGGACAGCCAAGAGACCCAGTACTTC.

The chain recombines TRBV7-2 with TRBJ1-6, with TRBD1 matching over 12 bases. Germline assignment: CDR1 SGHTA and CDR2 FQGNSA. The CDR3 runs to 16 residues. The J segment lost 8 bases and the V segment lost 4 bases, leaving 6 bases of the junction unmatched. The CDR3 loop reads CASSYGTGGLYSPLHF. The CDR3 DNA follows: TGTGCCAGCAGCTATGGGACAGGGGGCCTTTATTCACCCCTCCACTTT.